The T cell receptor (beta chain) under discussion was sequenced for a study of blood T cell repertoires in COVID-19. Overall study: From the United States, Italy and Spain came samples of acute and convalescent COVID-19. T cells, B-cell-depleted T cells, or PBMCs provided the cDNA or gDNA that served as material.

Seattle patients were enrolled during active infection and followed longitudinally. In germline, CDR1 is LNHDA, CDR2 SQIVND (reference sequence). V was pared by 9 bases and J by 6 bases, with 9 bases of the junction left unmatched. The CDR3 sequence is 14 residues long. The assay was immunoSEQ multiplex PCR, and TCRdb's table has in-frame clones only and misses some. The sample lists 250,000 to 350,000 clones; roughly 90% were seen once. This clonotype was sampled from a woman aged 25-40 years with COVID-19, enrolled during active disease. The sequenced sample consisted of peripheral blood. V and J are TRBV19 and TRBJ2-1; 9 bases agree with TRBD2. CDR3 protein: CASLMTSGANEQFF. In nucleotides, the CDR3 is TGTGCCAGCCTCATGACTAGCGGTGCCAATGAGCAGTTCTTC. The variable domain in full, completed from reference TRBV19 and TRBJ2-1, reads DGGITQSPKYLFRKEGQNVTLSCEQNLNHDAMYWYRQDPGQGLRLIYYSQIVNDFQKGDIAEGYSVSREKKESFPLTVTSAQKNPTAFYLCASLMTSGANEQFFGPGTRLTVL.